Shown below are 30 T cell receptor beta chains from a single sample sequenced in a study of long-term antiretroviral therapy in people with HIV. The assay, immunoSEQ v3.0, was run at survey level. TCRdb keeps only in-frame clones here, not all; method: immunoSEQ multiplex PCR. Counted here are about 39,000 clones, roughly nine tenths occurring once; the ten biggest clones make up 4%. The sequencing used unsorted PBMCs, collected 1.2 years after starting antiretroviral therapy. All receptors derive from a woman between 50 and 59 years old with HIV.

The chain has TRBV25-1 and TRBJ2-1, with D perhaps TRBD2 (6 bases). Deletions cut 1 base from V and 6 bases from J, with 7 bases between. The CDR3 contains 13 residues. CDR1 and CDR2 from the germline V gene are MGHDK and SYGVNS. CDR3 amino acids: CASSEFGGNEQFF. The CDR3 coding sequence is TGTGCCAGCAGTGAATTCGGGGGCAATGAGCAGTTCTTC.

The chain recombines TRBV11-2 with TRBJ1-2, with 9 bases matching TRBD1. The J segment lost 4 bases and the V segment lost 2 bases, leaving 8 bases of the junction unmatched. Germline V gene data show CDR1 as SGHAT and CDR2 as FQNNGV. The CDR3 totals 16 residues. The CDR3 DNA reads as TGTGCCAGCAGCTTAACACTTAGACAGGGGGGCTATGGCTACACCTTC. It is translated as CASSLTLRQGGYGYTF.

This clone turned up a few times. The rearrangement links TRBV9 to TRBJ1-6, with no clear D. Germline V gene lookup returns CDR1 SGDLS and CDR2 YYNGEE. This CDR3 has 17 residues. The germline V and J ends were trimmed by 0 bases and 0 bases, with 10 bases remaining between them. CDR3 in amino acids: CASSVEGTSSYNSPLHF. Written as DNA, the CDR3 is TGTGCCAGCAGCGTAGAGGGAACTAGCTCCTATAATTCACCCCTCCACTTT.

The rearrangement uses TRBV6-5 and TRBJ1-2; possible D gene TRBD1, 6 bases. Trimming took off 3 bases at V and 3 bases at J, with 11 bases between the two ends. Germline assignment: CDR1 MNHEY and CDR2 SVGAGI. This CDR3 has 14 amino acids. The CDR3 DNA follows: TGTGCCAGCAGTTATGGGGCAGGGGACTATGGCTACACCTTC. Its protein product is CASSYGAGDYGYTF.

The chain has TRBV25-1 and TRBJ2-5, with unresolved D. CDR3 size: 13 residues. Germline CDR1 and CDR2: MGHDK and SYGVNS. V dropped 4 bases and J dropped 2 bases, with 8 bases sitting between them. As DNA, the CDR3 is TGTGCCAGCAGTGGGTCCCCTCAAGAGACCCAGTACTTC. This gives the protein CASSGSPQETQYF.

The chain carries TRBV6-1 and TRBJ1-3; 10 bases fit TRBD1. This CDR3 contains 18 residues. J lost 0 bases, V lost 4 bases, and 9 bases had no gene match. Germline V gene sequence: CDR1 MNHNS, CDR2 SASEGT. The CDR3 region has the DNA TGTGCCAGCAGTGGACCGGGACAGGGGAAATTCTCTGGAAACACCATATATTTT. Translated, it gives CASSGPGQGKFSGNTIYF.

This clone was counted between two and nine times. The chain employs TRBV5-4 and TRBJ1-2; 11 bases match TRBD1. The CDR3 covers 16 residues. CDR1 is SGHNT and CDR2 is YYREEE in the germline V gene (reference sequence). The junction had 10 bases not matched to a gene; V was cut back by 4 bases and J by 5 bases. CDR3 nucleotide sequence: TGTGCCAGCAGCATAGGACAGGGGGCAGTAGGGTATGGCTACACCTTC. Translated: CASSIGQGAVGYGYTF.

The gene calls are TRBV5-1 and TRBJ1-1, with a possible D match to TRBD1 (6 bases). Germline assignment: CDR1 SGHRS and CDR2 YFSETQ. V was pared by 4 bases and J by 1 base, with 17 bases between. This CDR3 contains 16 residues. CDR3 DNA: TGCGCCAGCAGCCAAGCGGTACAGGGCTCGAACACTGAAGCTTTCTTT. Translated: CASSQAVQGSNTEAFF.

The chain is built from TRBV6-1 and TRBJ1-5, with D perhaps matching TRBD1 (6 bases). The ends were cut back, 4 bases at V and 11 bases at J, with 18 bases in the middle. The CDR3 has 14 residues. Germline assignment: CDR1 MNHNS and CDR2 SASEGT. The CDR3 spells CASSVDSLVKAQHF. Written as DNA, the CDR3 is TGTGCCAGCAGTGTGGACAGCCTGGTTAAAGCCCAGCATTTT.

This chain links TRBV5-1 with TRBJ2-2; D perhaps matches TRBD1 (5 bases). Germline assignment: CDR1 SGHRS and CDR2 YFSETQ. The CDR3 is 14 amino acids. Trimming removed 1 base from V and 7 bases from J, with 11 bases in between. As DNA, the CDR3 is TGCGCCAGCAGCTTGTTCAGGGTCAACGGGGAGCTGTTTTTT. This gives the protein CASSLFRVNGELFF.

This chain connects TRBV6-6 to TRBJ1-5, with no clear D. Germline V gene data show CDR1 as MNHNY and CDR2 as SVGAGI (reference sequence). With 5 bases removed from V and 5 bases from J, the gap between germline ends came to 13 bases. This CDR3 contains 14 residues. DNA of the CDR3: TGTGCCAGCAGTGCCCACGGAGAGTATCAGCCCCAGCATTTT. This sequence encodes CASSAHGEYQPQHF.

V gene TRBV9 combines with J gene TRBJ2-3, with D hard to call. Trimming took 0 bases from V and 2 from J, leaving 7 bases between them. This CDR3 comprises 14 residues. The germline V gene encodes CDR1 SGDLS and CDR2 YYNGEE. CDR3 sequence reads: CASSVGHTTDTQYF. The CDR3 nucleotides read TGTGCCAGCAGCGTAGGACATACCACAGATACGCAGTATTTT. Full variable domain (missing parts from reference TRBV9 and TRBJ2-3): DSGVTQTPKHLITATGQRVTLRCSPRSGDLSVYWYQQSLDQGLQFLIQYYNGEERAKGNILERFSAQQFPDLHSELNLSSLELGDSALYFCASSVGHTTDTQYFGPGTRLTVL.

The rearrangement joins TRBV9 to TRBJ1-6; TRBD1 might be the D (5 bases). Germline lookup yields CDR1 SGDLS and CDR2 YYNGEE. The V end lost 2 bases, the J end lost 0 bases, and 12 bases lay between the germline ends. The CDR3 sequence is 17 residues long. CDR3 sequence: CASSVGRDFSYNSPLHF. CDR3 DNA: TGTGCCAGCAGCGTTGGAAGGGACTTCTCCTATAATTCACCCCTCCACTTT.

The chain recombines TRBV9 with TRBJ1-3; 9 positions match TRBD1. Germline V gives CDR1 SGDLS, CDR2 YYNGEE. The CDR3 extends over 15 amino acids. With V trimmed by 0 bases and J by 3 bases, 1 base remained unmatched. The chain's CDR3 is CASSVGGQGGNTIYF. CDR3 sequence (DNA): TGTGCCAGCAGCGTAGGGGGACAGGGTGGAAACACCATATATTTT.

The chain combines TRBV7-2 with TRBJ2-7, with TRBD2 matching over 8 bases. Germline-derived CDR1 and CDR2 are SGHTA and FQGNSA. This CDR3 spans 15 amino acids. The V and J ends lost 1 base and 5 bases, in that order; junction bases with no gene match: 7. The CDR3 protein is CASSLVGGGKNEQYF. The CDR3 DNA reads TGTGCCAGCAGCTTAGTGGGCGGGGGGAAAAACGAGCAGTACTTC.

The chain recombines TRBV11-2 with TRBJ1-5; TRBD1 matches at 10 bases. Germline lookup yields CDR1 SGHAT and CDR2 FQNNGV. CDR3 length: 17 amino acids. With V trimmed by 1 base and J by 2 bases, 5 bases remained unmatched. The CDR3 loop is CASSLGRQGAGNQPQHF. The CDR3 DNA follows: TGTGCCAGCAGCTTAGGACGACAGGGGGCAGGCAATCAGCCCCAGCATTTT.

The chain combines TRBV10-3 with TRBJ1-2; D gene unclear. Trimming pared 5 bases from V and 5 bases from J, leaving 12 bases between. Germline CDR1 and CDR2: ENHRY and SYGVKD. This CDR3 contains 13 residues. The chain's CDR3 is CAISFRADYGYTF. The CDR3 coding sequence is TGTGCCATCAGTTTCCGGGCCGATTATGGCTACACCTTC.

The rearrangement links TRBV6-4 to TRBJ1-1; the D is unclear. The V gene's germline CDR1 is MRHNA and CDR2 SNTAGT. The V end was cut by 0 bases, the J end by 1 base, with 9 bases between. The CDR3 covers 15 residues. The CDR3 here is CASSDSPGGNTEAFF. The CDR3 DNA reads as TGTGCCAGCAGTGACTCTCCGGGAGGGAACACTGAAGCTTTCTTT.

Comment on this clone: Germline and junction disagree at one end, which may indicate a read error. Other nucleotide sequences in the sample specify the same CDR3. The chain carries TRBV25-1 and TRBJ1-2, with 8 bases matching TRBD1. The CDR3 spans 13 residues. Germline V gene sequence: CDR1 MGHDK, CDR2 SYGVNS. The CDR3 DNA is TGTGCTAGCAGCCCGACAGGGGTCTATGGCTACACCTTC. Encoded protein: CASSPTGVYGYTF.

The chain uses TRBV7-9 and TRBJ1-4; 12 nucleotides match TRBD1. Germline-derived CDR1 and CDR2 are SEHNR and FQNEAQ (reference sequence). J was trimmed by 8 bases and V by 0 bases; bases with no gene match: 4. The CDR3 covers 16 residues. As DNA, the CDR3 is TGTGCCAGCAGCTTAGCCGTGGGGACAGGGGGCGAAAAACTGTTTTTT. Protein sequence: CASSLAVGTGGEKLFF.

The rearrangement joins TRBV11-2 to TRBJ1-4; perhaps TRBD1 as D (5 bases). V was pared by 4 bases and J by 8 bases, with 14 bases between. The CDR3 runs 14 residues. Germline loops: CDR1 SGHAT, CDR2 FQNNGV. The chain's CDR3 is CASSWGGGREKLFF. The CDR3 bases are TGTGCCAGCAGCTGGGGGGGAGGGAGGGAAAAACTGTTTTTT.

The rearrangement links TRBV5-1 to TRBJ1-1; D gene unclear. The CDR3 is 14 amino acids. Germline V gives CDR1 SGHRS, CDR2 YFSETQ. V lost 0 bases and J 0 bases, leaving 6 bases between the germline ends. CDR3 coding DNA: TGCGCCAGCAGCTTGGACAGAATGAACACTGAAGCTTTCTTT. It specifies CASSLDRMNTEAFF.

V gene TRBV5-6 combines with J gene TRBJ1-1, with D unclear. V lost 3 bases, J lost 1 base, and 13 bases lay in between. CDR3 length: 15 amino acids. Germline values: CDR1 SGHDT, CDR2 YYEEEE. This chain's CDR3 is CASSSQGLGNTEAFF. For the CDR3, the DNA is TGTGCCAGCAGCTCTCAAGGACTGGGGAACACTGAAGCTTTCTTT. The full variable domain, completed using reference TRBV5-6 and TRBJ1-1, is DAGVTQSPTHLIKTRGQQVTLRCSPKSGHDTVSWYQQALGQGPQFIFQYYEEEERQRGNFPDRFSGHQFPNYSSELNVNALLLGDSALYLCASSSQGLGNTEAFFGQGTRLTVV.

This clone is medium-sized by share. The chain employs TRBV6-1 and TRBJ2-7; no clear D. Trimming left V 1 base short and J 0 bases short, with 10 bases between. Germline lookup yields CDR1 MNHNS and CDR2 SASEGT. This CDR3 region has 15 residues. CDR3 bases: TGTGCCAGCAGTGAAGATGGCTCGAGCTCCTACGAGCAGTACTTC. Protein product: CASSEDGSSSYEQYF.

The chain is built from TRBV11-1 and TRBJ2-1, with 12 bases identical to TRBD2. The germline CDR1 and CDR2 sequences are SGHAT and FQDESV (reference sequence). V was pared by 3 bases and J by 7 bases, with 1 base of the junction left unmatched. The CDR3 runs 14 residues. The CDR3 bases are TGTGCCAGCAGCTTCACTAGCGGGGGGAATGAGCAGTTCTTC. Encoded protein: CASSFTSGGNEQFF.

V and J are TRBV2 and TRBJ1-5; the D is unclear. The CDR3 contains 12 residues. Trimming removed 6 bases at V and 5 bases at J, with 8 bases between. Germline CDR1 SNHLY, CDR2 FYNNEI. CDR3 DNA: TGTGCCAGCAGGGAATCGGATCAGCCCCAGCATTTT. This codes for CASRESDQPQHF. The full variable domain, rest sourced from reference TRBV2 and TRBJ1-5, is EPEVTQTPSHQVTQMGQEVILRCVPISNHLYFYWYRQILGQKVEFLVSFYNNEISEKSEIFDDQFSVERPDGSNFTLKIRSTKLEDSAMYFCASRESDQPQHFGDGTRLSIL.

The chain recombines TRBV7-8 with TRBJ1-3, with D hard to call. V was trimmed by 5 bases and J by 0 bases, leaving 14 bases between them. The CDR3 runs 16 residues. The germline V gene encodes CDR1 SGHVS and CDR2 FQNEAQ. For the CDR3, the DNA is TGTGCCAGCAGCCCTCCCGGACTGAACTCTGGAAACACCATATATTTT. Its translation is CASSPPGLNSGNTIYF.

The chain recombines TRBV29-1 with TRBJ2-3; D remains ambiguous. CDR1 and CDR2 from the germline V gene are SQVTM and ANQGSEA. The CDR3 runs to 12 residues. Trimming stripped 3 bases from V and 0 bases from J, with 4 bases between. In DNA form, the CDR3 reads TGCAGCGTTGAGCCTAGCACAGATACGCAGTATTTT. Translated, it gives CSVEPSTDTQYF.

In DNA form, the CDR3 reads TGTGCCAGTAGTATTGACCGAACCTACGAGCAGTACTTC. This codes for CASSIDRTYEQYF. The gene calls are TRBV19 and TRBJ2-7; D is undetermined. The CDR3 loop spans 13 amino acids. V shed 3 bases and J shed 2 bases, with 8 bases lying between them. CDR1 and CDR2 from the germline V gene are LNHDA and SQIVND (reference sequence). The full variable domain, completed using reference TRBV19 and TRBJ2-7, is DGGITQSPKYLFRKEGQNVTLSCEQNLNHDAMYWYRQDPGQGLRLIYYSQIVNDFQKGDIAEGYSVSREKKESFPLTVTSAQKNPTAFYLCASSIDRTYEQYFGPGTRLTVT.

The chain joins TRBV5-4 to TRBJ1-3, with 7 bases identical to TRBD1. This CDR3 comprises 16 residues. The germline V gene has CDR1 SGHNT and CDR2 YYREEE (reference sequence). The ends lost 4 bases at V and 3 bases at J; junction bases unmatched: 10. As DNA, the CDR3 is TGTGCCAGCAGCGCCGGACAGGTGCCGGGTGGAAACACCATATATTTT. It translates to CASSAGQVPGGNTIYF. Supplemented by reference TRBV5-4 and TRBJ1-3, the full variable domain reads ETGVTQSPTHLIKTRGQQVTLRCSSQSGHNTVSWYQQALGQGPQFIFQYYREEENGRGNFPPRFSGLQFPNYSSELNVNALELDDSALYLCASSAGQVPGGNTIYFGEGSWLTVV.